The 31 T cell receptor beta chains listed next were all sequenced from one sample in a study of blood T cell repertoires in COVID-19. The protocol was immunoSEQ multiplex PCR, while the TCRdb copy is restricted to in-frame clones and leaves out a portion. Of 470,000 or so clones in the sample, approximately 90% were seen once. Sequencing input: peripheral blood. All receptors come from a woman aged 25 to 39 with acute or convalescent COVID-19.

The chain recombines TRBV30 with TRBJ1-1, with D uncertain. The CDR3 covers 13 residues. V lost 1 base and J lost 5, with 11 bases in between. CDR1 and CDR2 from the germline V gene are GTSNPN and SVGIG (reference sequence). CDR3 sequence: CAWSGVRETEAFF. CDR3 coding DNA: TGTGCCTGGAGTGGTGTTAGAGAGACTGAAGCTTTCTTT.

Of note for this clone: The junction departs from the called germline gene at one end, perhaps through a read error. The rearrangement joins TRBV6-1 to TRBJ2-1; a weak D match, TRBD2 (5 bases). This CDR3 region has 12 residues. Germline values: CDR1 MNHNS, CDR2 SASEGT. CDR3 coding DNA: TGTGCCAGCAGTGAAATTATAGGACTCCTCGTCTTC. Translated, it gives CASSEIIGLLVF.

CDR3 loop: CASSGPGQGGRSSGYTF. The CDR3 DNA reads as TGCGCCAGCAGTGGTCCGGGACAGGGTGGGAGATCGAGTGGCTACACCTTC. The V and J genes are TRBV10-2 and TRBJ1-2, with 9 positions matching TRBD1. The CDR3 covers 17 residues. Looked up from germline, CDR1 is WSHSY and CDR2 is SAAADI. Trimming cost V 4 bases and J 7 bases; bases outside gene matches: 16.

The chain links TRBV18 to TRBJ2-5, with TRBD2 identical over 11 bases. The CDR3 spans 16 residues. The germline CDR1 and CDR2 sequences are KGHSH and LQKENI. The V and J ends lost 1 base and 3 bases, in that order; junction bases with no gene match: 4. The CDR3, as DNA: TGTGCCAGCTCACCACGGGGGACTAGCGGTGAAGAGACCCAGTACTTC. It translates to CASSPRGTSGEETQYF.

Worth noting for this clone: One end of the junction is discordant with germline, which a read error may explain. The rearrangement uses TRBV2 and TRBJ2-3; maybe TRBD1 (6 bases). The CDR3 has 15 residues. Germline V gene lookup returns CDR1 SNHLY and CDR2 FYNNEI. The CDR3 nucleotides read TGTGCCAGCAGCCGCAAAAAACAGGGCACAGATATGCAGTATTTT. Translation: CASSRKKQGTDMQYF.

The gene calls are TRBV7-9 and TRBJ2-7, with D possibly matching TRBD2 (7 bases). CDR1 and CDR2 (germline): SEHNR, FQNEAQ (reference sequence). Between the trimmed V and J ends, which lost 1 base and 2 bases, there was a span of 15 bases. The CDR3 spans 16 residues. The CDR3 coding sequence is TGTGCCAGCAGCTTAGTTCGGGGGGCGGGAACCTACGAGCAGTACTTC. Encoded protein: CASSLVRGAGTYEQYF.

The chain couples TRBV21-1 to TRBJ2-7; whether TRBD2, the table's D call, matches the DNA was not checked. TRBV21-1 represents a pseudogene. CDR3 length: 18 amino acids. CDR3 sequence (DNA): TGTGCCACCAGCAACGGGGGGGGGCGCGGGGGGGCCTTGTACGAGCAGTACTTC. This gives the protein CATSNGGGRGGALYEQYF.

Only a few counts were recorded for this clone. The chain couples TRBV7-8 to TRBJ1-5; D gene ambiguous. V lost 2 bases to trimming and J lost 0 bases, with 5 bases between them. Germline values: CDR1 SGHVS, CDR2 FQNEAQ. CDR3 size: 14 residues. CDR3 in amino acids: CASSLPYSNQPQHF. CDR3 DNA sequence: TGTGCCAGCAGCTTACCCTATAGCAATCAGCCCCAGCATTTT.

The J gene is TRBJ1-2, the V gene TRBV27; 9 bases map to TRBD1. V gave up 5 bases and J gave up 6 bases; unmatched junction bases: 7. The CDR3 loop spans 14 amino acids. The germline gives CDR1 MNHEY, CDR2 SMNVEV (reference sequence). For the CDR3, the DNA is TGTGCCAGCAGTCCCTGGGACAGGGCGAATGGCTACACCTTC. This gives the protein CASSPWDRANGYTF.

This chain connects TRBV19 to TRBJ1-5; D not certain. V dropped 3 bases and J dropped 3 bases, with 21 bases sitting between them. CDR1 and CDR2 (germline): LNHDA, SQIVND (reference sequence). The CDR3 is 18 amino acids. The CDR3 bases are TGTGCCAGTAGTATCGGATCTAGAGGATACCTTGTCAATCAGCCCCAGCATTTT. This translates into CASSIGSRGYLVNQPQHF.

V and J are TRBV25-1 and TRBJ2-5; 12 bases map to TRBD2. CDR1 is MGHDK, CDR2 SYGVNS, per germline. V dropped 5 bases and J dropped 5; count of bases not matched to a gene: 6. This CDR3 is built from 15 residues. The CDR3 nucleotides are TGTGCCAGCAGTCGTCTAGCGGGGGGGGTCGAGACCCAGTACTTC. It yields the protein CASSRLAGGVETQYF.

The V and J genes are TRBV10-3 and TRBJ1-1, with D hard to call. In germline, CDR1 is ENHRY, CDR2 SYGVKD. This CDR3 spans 19 amino acids. V shed 0 bases and J shed 3 bases, with 23 bases lying between them. This chain's CDR3 is CAISESITTISRTHTEAFF. The DNA for the CDR3 is TGTGCCATCAGTGAGTCGATAACTACGATATCTCGCACGCACACTGAAGCTTTCTTT.

The chain combines TRBV6-5 with TRBJ2-7; TRBD2 matches 7 bases. The V gene's germline CDR1 is MNHEY and CDR2 SVGAGI. Trimming cost V 5 bases and J 0 bases; bases outside gene matches: 4. CDR3 length: 14 residues. CDR3 protein: CASSLSGVSYEQYF. CDR3 in DNA: TGTGCCAGCAGTCTGAGCGGGGTCTCCTACGAGCAGTACTTC.

The chain uses TRBV15 and TRBJ2-1; D possibly corresponds to TRBD1 (6 bases). CDR1 is LNHNV, CDR2 YYDKDF, per germline (reference sequence). The CDR3 covers 16 residues. V lost 1 base, J lost 9 bases, and 19 bases lay in between. The CDR3 nucleotides are TGTGCCACCAGCAGAGGAACCGGGACACGGCTCCGTGAGCAGTTCTTC. Protein sequence: CATSRGTGTRLREQFF.

This clone has more than one count but fewer than ten. J is TRBJ2-3 and V is TRBV5-5; 7 nucleotides agree with TRBD2. J gave up 5 bases and V 4 bases, and 13 bases lay outside the gene matches. This CDR3 contains 16 residues. Germline V gene data show CDR1 as SGHKS and CDR2 as YYEKEE (reference sequence). The CDR3 spells CASSPVGGGSQDTQYF. The CDR3 region has the DNA TGTGCCAGCAGCCCAGTAGGCGGGGGTTCCCAAGATACGCAGTATTTT.

The chain combines TRBV14 with TRBJ2-7; TRBD1 matches at 7 bases. The J segment lost 6 bases and the V segment lost 1 base, leaving 15 bases of the junction unmatched. The CDR3 has 17 residues. In germline, CDR1 is SGHDN, CDR2 FVKESK. CDR3 sequence reads: CASSQAWTGSVSSEQYF. In DNA form, the CDR3 reads TGTGCCAGCAGCCAAGCCTGGACAGGCTCAGTTTCAAGCGAGCAGTACTTC.

In DNA form, the CDR3 reads TGTGCCAGCAGCAACCCGGGACAGGGGCTTCGAGATACGCAGTATTTT. This translates into CASSNPGQGLRDTQYF. The chain uses TRBV5-4 and TRBJ2-3; 10 bases align to TRBD1. Germline V gene data show CDR1 as SGHNT and CDR2 as YYREEE (reference sequence). The ends lost 4 bases at V and 5 bases at J; junction bases unmatched: 10. The CDR3 spans 16 residues.

The chain uses TRBV30 and TRBJ2-5, with D possibly being TRBD2 (5 bases). The germline V gene encodes CDR1 GTSNPN and CDR2 SVGIG (reference sequence). The CDR3 is made up of 15 amino acids. V was cut by 3 bases and J by 4 bases, with 18 bases left in between. The CDR3 spells CAWSVVLFGRETQYF. DNA of the CDR3: TGTGCCTGGAGCGTCGTCCTTTTTGGGAGAGAGACCCAGTACTTC.

The sample holds one count of this clone. V usage is TRBV7-6 and J usage is TRBJ2-3, with 11 nucleotides matching TRBD2. V trimming: 3 bases; J trimming: 9 bases; junction bases outside the gene matches: 5. The CDR3 totals 14 residues. Germline V gene data show CDR1 as SGHVS and CDR2 as FNYEAQ. The CDR3 region has the DNA TGTGCCAGCAGCTTGATACTAGCGGGGGACACGCAGTATTTT. Protein product: CASSLILAGDTQYF.

The chain links TRBV6-5 to TRBJ2-1, with TRBD2 matching over 12 bases. The trim removed 4 bases at V and 3 bases at J, leaving 4 bases unmatched. The CDR3 length is 16 residues. Per germline, CDR1 MNHEY and CDR2 SVGAGI. CDR3 sequence: CASSSRLAGVYNEQFF. The CDR3 bases are TGTGCCAGCAGTTCCAGACTAGCGGGGGTCTACAATGAGCAGTTCTTC.

This chain connects TRBV3-1 (or the pseudogene TRBV3-2) to TRBJ1-5, with D hard to call. The CDR3 totals 13 residues. The V end was cut by 4 bases, the J end by 2 bases, with 6 bases between. Per germline, CDR1 LGHDT and CDR2 YNNKEL (reference sequence). The CDR3 region is CASSPPGNQPQHF. The CDR3 region has the DNA TGTGCCAGCAGCCCCCCTGGCAATCAGCCCCAGCATTTT.

The chain has TRBV5-4 and TRBJ1-1; no reliable D call. CDR3 length: 14 residues. Germline V gene sequence: CDR1 SGHNT, CDR2 YYREEE (reference sequence). The V and J ends lost 2 bases and 1 base respectively, with 9 bases between them. The CDR3: CASSLAPTNTEAFF. The CDR3, as DNA: TGTGCCAGCAGCTTAGCCCCAACGAACACTGAAGCTTTCTTT.

This chain links TRBV5-3 with TRBJ2-3; 10 bases map to TRBD2. TRBV5-3 is annotated as an ORF whose role is uncertain. Unmatched junction bases numbered 7, after V lost 1 base and J lost 2 bases. The CDR3 loop spans 17 amino acids. The CDR3 loop reads CARSLRSAGGSTDTQYF. CDR3 bases: TGTGCCAGAAGCTTGAGATCAGCGGGGGGGTCCACAGATACGCAGTATTTT.

The chain links TRBV11-2 to TRBJ1-1; 8 positions match TRBD1. The CDR3 covers 13 residues. Germline V gene lookup returns CDR1 SGHAT and CDR2 FQNNGV. Trimming at V came to 5 bases and at J to 5 bases, leaving 4 bases not matched to a gene. The CDR3 reads CASSVRQGTEAFF. In nucleotides, the CDR3 is TGTGCCAGCAGCGTTAGACAGGGGACTGAAGCTTTCTTT.

The genes are TRBV15 and TRBJ1-2, with D maybe TRBD1 (5 bases). Germline V gives CDR1 LNHNV, CDR2 YYDKDF (reference sequence). The CDR3 spans 15 residues. V gave up 0 bases and J gave up 5 bases, with 13 bases separating them. CDR3 amino acids: CATSRDRQRLYGYTF. CDR3 nucleotide sequence: TGTGCCACCAGCAGAGATAGACAGAGGCTATATGGCTACACCTTC. Full variable domain (rest looked up from reference TRBV15 and TRBJ1-2): DAMVIQNPRYQVTQFGKPVTLSCSQTLNHNVMYWYQQKSSQAPKLLFHYYDKDFNNEADTPDNFQSRRPNTSFCFLDIRSPGLGDTAMYLCATSRDRQRLYGYTFGSGTRLTVV.

The chain recombines TRBV16 with TRBJ1-2; 10 positions agree with TRBD1. The trim removed 2 bases at V and 6 bases at J, leaving 12 bases unmatched. The CDR3 is 17 residues long. Germline V gene lookup returns CDR1 KGHSY and CDR2 FQNENV. This CDR3 is CASSQRKEPDRGNGYTF. As DNA, the CDR3 is TGTGCCAGCAGCCAACGTAAAGAGCCGGACAGGGGGAATGGCTACACCTTC. Full variable domain (missing parts from reference TRBV16 and TRBJ1-2): GEEVAQTPKHLVRGEGQKAKLYCAPIKGHSYVFWYQQVLKNEFKFLISFQNENVFDETGMPKERFSAKCLPNSPCSLEIQATKLEDSAVYFCASSQRKEPDRGNGYTFGSGTRLTVV.

The J gene is TRBJ2-2, the V gene TRBV30; 8 bases map to TRBD2. After removal of 2 bases from V and 9 bases from J, the junction contained 14 bases not matched to a gene. This CDR3 contains 16 residues. Germline assignment: CDR1 GTSNPN and CDR2 SVGIG (reference sequence). The CDR3 loop is CAWSHRYGGADRELFF. In nucleotides, the CDR3 is TGTGCCTGGAGTCATCGGTACGGGGGGGCCGACCGGGAGCTGTTTTTT.

The chain is built from TRBV15 and TRBJ1-1, with TRBD1 matching over 8 bases. This CDR3 is 15 amino acids long. The V segment lost 3 bases and the J segment 5 bases; nucleotides outside the gene matches: 8. Germline CDR1 is LNHNV and CDR2 is YYDKDF (reference sequence). The CDR3 here is CATSRPRQGTTEAFF. CDR3 nucleotides: TGTGCCACCAGCAGGCCTAGACAGGGGACAACTGAAGCTTTCTTT.

This clone has ten or more counts. The gene calls are TRBV18 and TRBJ1-2; D ambiguous. Trimming pared 6 bases from V and 3 bases from J, leaving 14 bases between. This CDR3 region has 14 residues. Germline V CDR1 and CDR2: KGHSH, LQKENI. The CDR3 DNA follows: TGTGCCAGCTCCCCCGGGATCTCTGACTATGGCTACACCTTC. Translated: CASSPGISDYGYTF.

The V call is TRBV30, the J call TRBJ1-1; D gene ambiguous. CDR3 length: 14 residues. With 5 bases removed from V and 7 bases from J, the gap between germline ends came to 20 bases. CDR1 GTSNPN and CDR2 SVGIG come from the germline V gene (reference sequence). The CDR3 nucleotides read TGTGCCTGGGCGGAGTACGGCCAGTTCGGTGAAGCTTTCTTT. Translated, it gives CAWAEYGQFGEAFF.

The J gene is TRBJ2-1, the V gene TRBV4-1, with 8 nucleotides matching TRBD1. Looked up from germline, CDR1 is MGHRA and CDR2 is YSYEKL. The CDR3 is 16 amino acids. Trimming cost V 3 bases and J 3 bases; bases outside gene matches: 7. This chain's CDR3 is CASSHPGGQGYNEQFF. CDR3 nucleotides: TGCGCCAGCAGCCACCCCGGTGGACAGGGCTACAATGAGCAGTTCTTC.